This T cell receptor beta chain was captured by sequencing in a study of T cell repertoires in cytomegalovirus infection. About the study: CMV infection and matching HLA type were both indicated by public TCR beta signatures.

The table lists this clonotype with a few counts. Antigen specificity is unknown. One entry per CDR3 protein results from TCRdb running MiXCR on the reads. The data hold about 890,000 distinct CDR3 sequences, with roughly 30% observed a single time. The CDR3 sequence is 13 residues long. The J segment lost 2 bases and the V segment lost 6 bases, leaving 3 bases of the junction unmatched. Per germline, CDR1 DFQATT and CDR2 SNEGSKA (reference sequence). The sample in question was cultured CD8+ T cells from PBMCs, obtained from culture after CMV antigen stimulation. The V and J genes are TRBV20-1 and TRBJ1-5; 8 bases map to TRBD1. The clonotype originates from a human donor in good health (CMV status not recorded). Some clones in this sample may be carry-over from other donors' samples. CDR3 DNA sequence: TGCAGTGCCCCGACAGGGGGCAATCAGCCCCAGCATTTT. As protein: CSAPTGGNQPQHF.